Here is one T cell receptor (beta chain) with its context. This specimen comes from a study of PD-L1 blockade in urothelial cancer. On the study more broadly: Males with bladder-origin urothelial cancer made up about 85% of the roughly 29 patients. Patients arrived having already received 0 to 3 prior chemotherapy regimens. Median T cell yield from blood was roughly 150,000.

TCRdb keeps only in-frame clones here, not all; method: immunoSEQ multiplex PCR. The sample comprises 20,000 to 30,000 clones, approximately 86% of which are singletons, and around 32% rests with the top ten. The ends were cut back, 9 bases at V and 10 bases at J, with 21 bases in the middle. The germline V gene encodes CDR1 MNHNY and CDR2 SVGAGI (reference sequence). The CDR3 contains 13 residues. This receptor was taken from a man aged 55 to 70 with urothelial cancer. Material: PBMCs, obtained around atezolizumab (anti-PD-L1) treatment. V is TRBV6-6 and J is TRBJ1-1; unclear D gene. The CDR3 DNA is TGTGCCAGTTTAACCTCCGTTGCGTGGGCAGCTTTCTTT. This translates into CASLTSVAWAAFF.